The source of this T cell receptor (beta chain) is a study of response to subunit inactivated influenza vaccine. Study conclusions and caveats: With each seasonal influenza vaccination, the authors suggested, few new T cells are recruited.

The CDR3 is 21 residues long. V lost 0 bases and J lost 1; bases outside the gene matches: 12. Germline CDR1 LGHDT, CDR2 YNNKEL (reference sequence). TCRdb independently ran MiXCR on the RT-PCR reads; one entry per CDR3 protein. The sample lists hundreds of thousands of distinct CDR3 sequences; around 14% were seen once. This clonotype was seen a few times. The antigen is not known. This sequence joins TRBV3-1 and TRBJ2-1; TRBD2 matches 13 bases. The source is a man aged 45 to 65 who received an inactivated influenza vaccine. The source was PBMCs from blood, collected 12 days after vaccination. The CDR3 nucleotides read TGTGCCAGCAGCCAAGATTACGCGCTTTGGACTAGCGGGAGTTCCTACAATGAGCAGTTCTTC. This encodes CASSQDYALWTSGSSYNEQFF.